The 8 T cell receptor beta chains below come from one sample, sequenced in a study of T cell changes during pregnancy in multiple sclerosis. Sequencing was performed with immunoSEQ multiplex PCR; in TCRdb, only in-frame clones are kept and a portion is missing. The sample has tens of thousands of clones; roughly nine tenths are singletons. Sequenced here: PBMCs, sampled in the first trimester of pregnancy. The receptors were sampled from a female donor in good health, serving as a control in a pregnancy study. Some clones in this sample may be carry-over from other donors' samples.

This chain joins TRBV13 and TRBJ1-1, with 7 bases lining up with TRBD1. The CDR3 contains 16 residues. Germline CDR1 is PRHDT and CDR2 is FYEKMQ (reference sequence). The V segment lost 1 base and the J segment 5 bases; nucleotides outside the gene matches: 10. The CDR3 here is CASSLERAGGRTEAFF. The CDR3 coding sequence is TGTGCCAGCAGCTTAGAGAGGGCAGGGGGACGTACTGAAGCTTTCTTT.

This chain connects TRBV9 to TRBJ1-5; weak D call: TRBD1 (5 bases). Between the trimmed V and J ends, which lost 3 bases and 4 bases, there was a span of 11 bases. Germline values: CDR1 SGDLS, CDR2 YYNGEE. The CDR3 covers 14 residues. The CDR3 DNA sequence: TGTGCCAGCAGCGGGGGCTCAGCTAATCAGCCCCAGCATTTT. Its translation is CASSGGSANQPQHF.

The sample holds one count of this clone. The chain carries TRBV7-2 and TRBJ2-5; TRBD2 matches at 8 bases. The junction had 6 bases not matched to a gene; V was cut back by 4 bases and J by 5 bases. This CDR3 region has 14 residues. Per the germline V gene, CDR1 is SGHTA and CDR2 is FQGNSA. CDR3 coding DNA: TGTGCCAGCAGCTCGGGGGGGGGTTGGGAGACCCAGTACTTC. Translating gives CASSSGGGWETQYF.

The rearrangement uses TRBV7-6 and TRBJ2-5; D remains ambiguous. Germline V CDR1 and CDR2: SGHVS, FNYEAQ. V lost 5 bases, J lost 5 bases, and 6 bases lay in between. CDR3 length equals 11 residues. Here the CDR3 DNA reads TGTGCCAGCAGCGCGAGGGAGACCCAGTACTTC. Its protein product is CASSARETQYF.

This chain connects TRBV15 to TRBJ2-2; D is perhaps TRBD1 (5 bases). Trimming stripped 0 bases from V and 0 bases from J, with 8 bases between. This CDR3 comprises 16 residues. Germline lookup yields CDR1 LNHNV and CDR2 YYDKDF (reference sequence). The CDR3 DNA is TGTGCCACCAGCAGAGATCTGGGGCCGAACACCGGGGAGCTGTTTTTT. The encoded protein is CATSRDLGPNTGELFF.

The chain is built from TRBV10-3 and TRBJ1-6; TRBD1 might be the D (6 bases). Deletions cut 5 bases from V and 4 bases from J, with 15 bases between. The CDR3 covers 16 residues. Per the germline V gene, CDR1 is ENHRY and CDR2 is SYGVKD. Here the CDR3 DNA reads TGTGCCATCAGTACCTCCCCAGGGGATTATAATTCACCCCTCCACTTT. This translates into CAISTSPGDYNSPLHF.

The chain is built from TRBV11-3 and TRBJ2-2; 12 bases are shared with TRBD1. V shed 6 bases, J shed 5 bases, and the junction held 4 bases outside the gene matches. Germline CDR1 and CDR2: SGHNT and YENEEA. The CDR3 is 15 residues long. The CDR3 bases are TGTGCCAGCAGTCCGGGACAGGGGGCGACCGGGGAGCTGTTTTTT. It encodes CASSPGQGATGELFF.

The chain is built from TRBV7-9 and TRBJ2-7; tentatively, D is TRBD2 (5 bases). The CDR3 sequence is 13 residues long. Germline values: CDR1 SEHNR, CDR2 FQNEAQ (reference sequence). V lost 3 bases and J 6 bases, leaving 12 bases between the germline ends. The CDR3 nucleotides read TGTGCCAGCAGCTTGGACTTAGCGCCCGAGCAGTACTTC. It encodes CASSLDLAPEQYF. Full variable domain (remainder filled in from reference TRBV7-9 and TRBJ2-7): DTGVSQNPRHKITKRGQNVTFRCDPISEHNRLYWYRQTLGQGPEFLTYFQNEAQLEKSRLLSDRFSAERPKGSFSTLEIQRTEQGDSAMYLCASSLDLAPEQYFGPGTRLTVT.